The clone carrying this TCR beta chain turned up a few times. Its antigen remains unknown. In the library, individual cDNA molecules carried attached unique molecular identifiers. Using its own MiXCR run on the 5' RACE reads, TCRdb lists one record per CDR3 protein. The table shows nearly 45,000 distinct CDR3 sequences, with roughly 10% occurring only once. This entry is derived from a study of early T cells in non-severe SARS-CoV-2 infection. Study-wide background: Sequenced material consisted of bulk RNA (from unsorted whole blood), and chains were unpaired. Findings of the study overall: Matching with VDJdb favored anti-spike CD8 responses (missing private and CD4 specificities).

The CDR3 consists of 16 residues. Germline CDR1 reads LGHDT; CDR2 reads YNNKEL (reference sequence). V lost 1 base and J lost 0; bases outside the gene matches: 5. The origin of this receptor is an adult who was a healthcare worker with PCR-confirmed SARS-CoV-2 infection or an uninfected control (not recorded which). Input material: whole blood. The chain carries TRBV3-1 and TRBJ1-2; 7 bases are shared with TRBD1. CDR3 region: CASSQVSGTANYGYTF. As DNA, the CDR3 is TGTGCCAGCAGCCAAGTTTCGGGGACAGCTAACTATGGCTACACCTTC.